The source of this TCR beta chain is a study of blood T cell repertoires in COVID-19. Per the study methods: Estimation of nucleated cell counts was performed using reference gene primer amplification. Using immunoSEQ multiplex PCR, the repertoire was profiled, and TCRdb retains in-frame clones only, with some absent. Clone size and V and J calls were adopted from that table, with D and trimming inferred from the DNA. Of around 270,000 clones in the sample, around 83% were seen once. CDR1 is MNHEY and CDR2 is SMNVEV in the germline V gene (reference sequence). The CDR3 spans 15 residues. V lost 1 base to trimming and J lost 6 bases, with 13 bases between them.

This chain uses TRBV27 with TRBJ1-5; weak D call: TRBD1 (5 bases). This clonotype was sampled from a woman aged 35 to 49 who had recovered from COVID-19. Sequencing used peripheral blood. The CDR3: CASSLLGERGQPQHF. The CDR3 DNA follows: TGTGCCAGCAGTTTATTAGGGGAAAGGGGTCAGCCCCAGCATTTT.